The next 20 T cell receptor beta chains were all read from a single sample in a study of shared clonotypes between healthy human individuals. The data were produced by immunoSEQ multiplex PCR, yet TCRdb's version contains in-frame clones alone and is incomplete. The sample has roughly 200,000 clones; approximately 62% are singletons. Sequencing used memory CD4+ T cells sorted from blood. Subset indicated: CD45RA-negative fraction. These receptors came from a man in his thirties or forties in good health.

CDR3 in amino acids: CASSSPMGREPEAFF. Here the CDR3 DNA reads TGTGCCAGCAGTTCCCCCATGGGGAGGGAACCTGAAGCTTTCTTT. The chain employs TRBV6-6 and TRBJ1-1, with unresolved D. From germline, CDR1 is MNHNY and CDR2 SVGAGI (reference sequence). This CDR3 contains 15 residues. Deletions cut 4 bases from V and 6 bases from J, with 18 bases between.

The V and J genes are TRBV5-1 and TRBJ2-7; 8 bases fit TRBD1. Germline loops: CDR1 SGHRS, CDR2 YFSETQ. This CDR3 is built from 12 residues. Trimming took 4 bases from V and 5 from J; bases not matched to a gene: 2. This CDR3 reads CASSPDRDEQYF. CDR3 in DNA: TGCGCCAGCAGCCCGGACAGGGACGAGCAGTACTTC. The whole variable domain, filled in from reference TRBV5-1 and TRBJ2-7, reads KAGVTQTPRYLIKTRGQQVTLSCSPISGHRSVSWYQQTPGQGLQFLFEYFSETQRNKGNFPGRFSGRQFSNSRSEMNVSTLELGDSALYLCASSPDRDEQYFGPGTRLTVT.

This clone was observed a single time. The CDR3: CASSFQVNPSTDTQYF. CDR3 bases: TGTGCCAGCAGCTTCCAGGTGAATCCTAGCACAGATACGCAGTATTTT. This sequence joins TRBV5-5 and TRBJ2-3; D is uncertain. Germline V gene data show CDR1 as SGHKS and CDR2 as YYEKEE (reference sequence). The CDR3 totals 16 residues. The V gene lost 2 bases and the J gene lost 0 bases, with 13 bases spanning the gap.

V is TRBV30 and J is TRBJ2-4, with D possibly TRBD1 on 5 matching bases. Between the trimmed V and J ends, which lost 4 bases and 7 bases, there was a span of 20 bases. The germline CDR1 and CDR2 sequences are GTSNPN and SVGIG (reference sequence). There are 15 residues in the CDR3. CDR3 loop: CAWTNRGRGRNIQYF. The CDR3 DNA reads as TGTGCCTGGACGAATAGGGGCCGCGGAAGGAACATTCAGTACTTC. The full variable domain, its missing parts supplied by reference TRBV30 and TRBJ2-4, is SQTIHQWPATLVQPVGSPLSLECTVEGTSNPNLYWYRQAAGRGLQLLFYSVGIGQISSEVPQNLSASRPQDRQFILSSKKLLLSDSGFYLCAWTNRGRGRNIQYFGAGTRLSVL.

The chain combines TRBV6-5 with TRBJ2-2; the D gene is possibly TRBD1 (6 bases). V shed 6 bases and J shed 1 base, with 9 bases lying between them. From germline, CDR1 is MNHEY and CDR2 SVGAGI. This CDR3 region has 14 residues. CDR3 in DNA: TGTGCCAGCAGAACAGGGCGGAACACCGGGGAGCTGTTTTTT. Its protein is CASRTGRNTGELFF.

V gene TRBV6-6 combines with J gene TRBJ1-5; D call uncertain. This CDR3 contains 13 residues. V lost 6 bases and J lost 4, with 10 bases in between. From germline, CDR1 is MNHNY and CDR2 SVGAGI (reference sequence). CDR3: CASSRDRNQPQHF. The CDR3 DNA follows: TGTGCCAGCAGCAGAGACCGGAATCAGCCCCAGCATTTT.

This clone was counted once. The CDR3 is CASSQGDRFSSGANVLTF. CDR3 nucleotide sequence: TGCGCCAGCAGCCAGGGCGACAGGTTTAGCTCTGGGGCCAACGTCCTGACTTTC. The chain couples TRBV4-1 to TRBJ2-6, with a possible D match to TRBD1 (6 bases). V was shortened by 3 bases and J by 0 bases, with 15 bases between the two germline ends. This CDR3 spans 18 amino acids. Germline lookup yields CDR1 MGHRA and CDR2 YSYEKL.

The rearrangement joins TRBV10-2 to TRBJ2-7; 8 bases agree with TRBD2. Germline V CDR1 and CDR2: WSHSY, SAAADI. V was clipped by 4 bases and J by 5 bases; unmatched bases: 13. The CDR3 totals 16 residues. CDR3 DNA sequence: TGCGCCAGCAGTGGGCTAGCGGGTCAGGGCCGCCACGAGCAGTACTTC. Its protein product is CASSGLAGQGRHEQYF.

Comment on this clone: No DNA is shown, since the ends of the CDR3 on it are uncertain; the CDR3 is the one TCRdb lists. The chain links TRBV6-1 to TRBJ1-1. Germline CDR1 MNHNS, CDR2 SASEGT. The CDR3 spans 15 residues, counting both ends. The CDR3 sequence: CASSEAFGAGTQAFF.

The gene calls are TRBV30 and TRBJ2-3, with 7 nucleotides matching TRBD2. V lost 0 bases, J lost 0 bases, and 6 bases stayed unmatched. Germline-derived CDR1 and CDR2 are GTSNPN and SVGIG (reference sequence). The CDR3 contains 16 residues. CDR3 in amino acids: CAWSVFGGRSTDTQYF. In DNA form, the CDR3 reads TGTGCCTGGAGTGTATTTGGCGGGAGAAGCACAGATACGCAGTATTTT. Combining the CDR3 with reference TRBV30 and TRBJ2-3 gives the whole variable domain SQTIHQWPATLVQPVGSPLSLECTVEGTSNPNLYWYRQAAGRGLQLLFYSVGIGQISSEVPQNLSASRPQDRQFILSSKKLLLSDSGFYLCAWSVFGGRSTDTQYFGPGTRLTVL.

V usage is TRBV28 and J usage is TRBJ1-5, with D unresolved. CDR1 is MDHEN and CDR2 is SYDVKM in the germline V gene. V was trimmed by 6 bases and J by 1 base, leaving 16 bases between them. The CDR3 sequence is 16 residues long. CDR3 amino acids: CASSRPGLGSNQPQHF. As DNA, the CDR3 is TGTGCCAGCAGCCGCCCGGGCCTTGGGAGCAATCAGCCCCAGCATTTT. The variable domain in full, with the rest retrieved from reference TRBV28 and TRBJ1-5, is DVKVTQSSRYLVKRTGEKVFLECVQDMDHENMFWYRQDPGLGLRLIYFSYDVKMKEKGDIPEGYSVSREKKERFSLILESASTNQTSMYLCASSRPGLGSNQPQHFGDGTRLSIL.

This clone has more than one count but fewer than ten. V and J are TRBV19 and TRBJ2-3, with D possibly being TRBD1 or TRBD2 (5 bases each). Deletions cut 6 bases from V and 5 bases from J, with 9 bases between. CDR3 length equals 12 residues. In germline, CDR1 is LNHDA, CDR2 SQIVND (reference sequence). This CDR3 reads CASSGTEDTQYF. DNA of the CDR3: TGTGCCAGTAGCGGGACGGAAGATACGCAGTATTTT. Based on the CDR3 plus reference TRBV19 and TRBJ2-3, the full variable domain is DGGITQSPKYLFRKEGQNVTLSCEQNLNHDAMYWYRQDPGQGLRLIYYSQIVNDFQKGDIAEGYSVSREKKESFPLTVTSAQKNPTAFYLCASSGTEDTQYFGPGTRLTVL.

This clone was detected many times. The chain recombines TRBV29-1 with TRBJ2-6; D ambiguous. This CDR3 is built from 16 residues. With 2 bases removed from V and 3 bases from J, the gap between germline ends came to 14 bases. The germline V gene encodes CDR1 SQVTM and CDR2 ANQGSEA. CDR3 DNA sequence: TGCAGCGTTGAAACAGACCTAGGAAGTGGGGCCAACGTCCTGACTTTC. Translated: CSVETDLGSGANVLTF.

The gene calls are TRBV11-2 and TRBJ2-2; 8 nucleotides line up with TRBD2. This CDR3 is built from 15 residues. The junction had 7 bases not matched to a gene; V was cut back by 3 bases and J by 7 bases. Looked up from germline, CDR1 is SGHAT and CDR2 is FQNNGV. The CDR3 spells CASSFGGTRSGELFF. Here the CDR3 DNA reads TGTGCCAGCAGCTTCGGTGGGACTAGGAGCGGGGAGCTGTTTTTT.

The rearrangement joins TRBV10-3 to TRBJ2-5, with 7 bases fitting TRBD2. From germline, CDR1 is ENHRY and CDR2 SYGVKD. The CDR3 has 15 amino acids. The trim removed 2 bases at V and 2 bases at J, leaving 5 bases unmatched. CDR3: CAISEMASGQETQYF. CDR3 nucleotide sequence: TGTGCCATCAGTGAGATGGCTAGCGGACAAGAGACCCAGTACTTC.

This clone was found a few times. The chain couples TRBV6-1 to TRBJ2-7; 13 bases line up with TRBD2. Germline V gives CDR1 MNHNS, CDR2 SASEGT. This CDR3 spans 15 amino acids. V lost 6 bases and J lost 3; bases outside the gene matches: 5. CDR3 sequence: CASRGGLAGNYEQYF. CDR3 DNA: TGTGCCAGCAGGGGGGGACTAGCGGGGAACTACGAGCAGTACTTC.

Of note for this clone: At the DNA level, this CDR3 is encoded by other sequences in the same sample as well. The rearrangement links TRBV5-4 to TRBJ2-5; TRBD2 might be the D (5 bases). Germline V gene data show CDR1 as SGHNT and CDR2 as YYREEE (reference sequence). The CDR3 is made up of 15 amino acids. The V and J ends lost 2 bases and 5 bases respectively, with 16 bases between them. CDR3 nucleotides: TGTGCCAGCAGCTTTGCGGGTGGCAGTGGGGAGACCCAGTACTTC. Translation gives CASSFAGGSGETQYF.

This clone came up once. This chain uses TRBV10-3 with TRBJ1-5; tentatively, D is TRBD1 (6 bases). The CDR3 has 18 residues. Germline values: CDR1 ENHRY, CDR2 SYGVKD. Trimming took off 1 base at V and 4 bases at J, with 20 bases between the two ends. The CDR3 is CAISEWGTSGGMNQPQHF. CDR3 nucleotide sequence: TGTGCCATCAGTGAGTGGGGGACAAGCGGGGGCATGAATCAGCCCCAGCATTTT.

V usage is TRBV27 and J usage is TRBJ1-4; D is unclear. Germline values: CDR1 MNHEY, CDR2 SMNVEV (reference sequence). The CDR3 length is 13 residues. The V and J ends lost 6 bases and 6 bases respectively, with 11 bases between them. CDR3 protein: CASSPLWDEKLFF. CDR3 DNA sequence: TGTGCCAGCAGCCCTCTCTGGGATGAAAAACTGTTTTTT.

The chain uses TRBV7-6 and TRBJ2-1, with D perhaps given as TRBD1 or TRBD2 (5 bases each). CDR1 is SGHVS and CDR2 is FNYEAQ in the germline V gene. The V gene lost 0 bases and the J gene lost 10 bases, with 13 bases spanning the gap. This CDR3 is built from 14 residues. CDR3 in amino acids: CASSLAREDSEQFF. In DNA form, the CDR3 reads TGTGCCAGCAGCTTAGCGAGGGAAGACAGCGAGCAGTTCTTC.